The 16 T cell receptor beta chains given below trace back to one sample, sequenced in a study of T-cell reconstitution after alpha-beta-depleted transplantation in children. TCRbeta library construction was performed incorporating unique molecular identifiers. In TCRdb, the PCR reads were re-called with MiXCR into one record per CDR3 protein. The table includes hundreds of thousands of distinct CDR3 sequences, about 15% detected once. The sample was PBMCs from the stem cell graft donor, taken from the stem cell graft. The receptors originated from a human donor who donated a stem cell graft to a child with acute myeloid leukemia.

The chain uses TRBV18 and TRBJ2-1; no firm D call. From germline, CDR1 is KGHSH and CDR2 LQKENI. V was clipped by 3 bases and J by 11 bases, with 14 bases between them. The length of the CDR3 is 13 residues. CDR3 protein: CASSPLEYFQQFF. CDR3 coding DNA: TGTGCCAGCTCACCCCTCGAGTATTTTCAGCAGTTCTTC.

Ten or more counts support this clonotype. The chain uses TRBV5-6 and TRBJ2-7; D remains unclear. The length of the CDR3 is 12 residues. Trimming took off 3 bases at V and 1 base at J, with 5 bases between the two ends. Germline-derived CDR1 and CDR2 are SGHDT and YYEEEE. CDR3 sequence: CASSSQSYEQYV. CDR3 nucleotide sequence: TGTGCCAGCAGCTCCCAATCCTACGAGCAGTACGTC.

There are a few counts of this clonotype. The rearrangement uses TRBV12-2 and TRBJ1-5; TRBD1, the table's D call, was not compared with the DNA. TRBV12-2 is tagged as a pseudogene. This CDR3 contains 16 residues. This CDR3 reads CASRLAHRGSNQPQHF. DNA of the CDR3: TGTGCAAGTCGCTTAGCGCACAGGGGAAGCAATCAGCCCCAGCATTTT.

The chain has TRBV20-1 and TRBJ2-5; 13 positions match TRBD2. The V and J ends lost 6 bases and 2 bases, in that order; junction bases with no gene match: 9. CDR3 length: 16 residues. CDR1 DFQATT and CDR2 SNEGSKA come from the germline V gene (reference sequence). This CDR3 reads CSAARLAGGPQETQYF. As DNA, the CDR3 is TGCAGTGCAGCCAGACTAGCGGGGGGCCCTCAAGAGACCCAGTACTTC.

This clonotype was counted only a few times. The V call is TRBV20-1, the J call TRBJ2-1; no clear D. The CDR3 extends over 18 amino acids. V shed 6 bases and J shed 7 bases, with 31 bases lying between them. Germline CDR1 reads DFQATT; CDR2 reads SNEGSKA (reference sequence). The CDR3 bases are TGCAGTGCCCACGGGCCCACCCTAAGCCACAAGTACCCAAATGAGCAGTTCTTC. It codes for CSAHGPTLSHKYPNEQFF.

This clonotype was observed at least ten times. The rearrangement joins TRBV5-6 to TRBJ2-7, with a tentative D call TRBD2 (5 bases). CDR3 length equals 12 residues. Germline CDR1 reads SGHDT; CDR2 reads YYEEEE. Trimming stripped 5 bases from V and 7 bases from J, with 13 bases between. CDR3 DNA sequence: TGTGCCAGCAGTTCAGGACCGGGAGAGCAGTACGTC. This translates into CASSSGPGEQYV.

This clonotype occurred a few times. CDR3 in amino acids: CASSGPGIGNQPQHF. CDR3 nucleotide sequence: TGTGCCAGCAGCGGACCGGGGATAGGCAATCAGCCCCAGCATTTT. The chain couples TRBV6-5 to TRBJ1-5; D remains ambiguous. V was cut by 6 bases and J by 2 bases, with 14 bases left in between. CDR3 length: 15 amino acids. Germline V CDR1 and CDR2: MNHEY, SVGAGI.

The CDR3 DNA follows: TGTGCCAGCAGCTTAGGGACTTCTTCAAGCACAGATACGCAGTATTTT. Translation gives CASSLGTSSSTDTQYF. V gene TRBV7-8 combines with J gene TRBJ2-3, with a weak D call TRBD2 (5 bases). Per the germline V gene, CDR1 is SGHVS and CDR2 is FQNEAQ. CDR3 length equals 16 residues. V was shortened by 1 base and J by 0 bases, with 11 bases between the two germline ends.

This clonotype was detected a few times. The chain employs TRBV12-3 or TRBV12-4 and TRBJ2-2, with D hard to call. Trimming removed 6 bases from V and 5 bases from J, with 7 bases in between. The length of the CDR3 is 12 residues. CDR3 DNA sequence: TGTGCCAGCAGCTCTTGGACCGGGGAGCTGTTTTTT. It specifies CASSSWTGELFF.

This chain joins TRBV7-9 and TRBJ2-2; D uncertain. The CDR3 sequence is 12 residues long. V was pared by 3 bases and J by 7 bases, with 6 bases between. Germline values: CDR1 SEHNR, CDR2 FQNEAQ (reference sequence). Here the CDR3 reads CASSFWNGELFF. Here the CDR3 DNA reads TGTGCCAGCAGCTTTTGGAACGGGGAGCTGTTTTTT.

This clonotype has just a few counts. V and J are TRBV20-1 and TRBJ2-1; a possible D gene is TRBD2 (6 bases). Per the germline V gene, CDR1 is DFQATT and CDR2 is SNEGSKA (reference sequence). The V and J ends lost 1 base and 10 bases respectively, with 23 bases between them. CDR3 size: 16 residues. The CDR3 nucleotides are TGCAGTGCTAGAGTTGACCGGGACCAGCGGGTTCGGGAGCAGTTCTTC. Amino acid sequence: CSARVDRDQRVREQFF.

Ten or more counts support this clonotype. The rearrangement uses TRBV20-1 and TRBJ2-1; D unclear. V was cut by 5 bases and J by 5 bases, with 22 bases left in between. This CDR3 region has 16 residues. Germline values: CDR1 DFQATT, CDR2 SNEGSKA (reference sequence). In nucleotides, the CDR3 is TGCAGTGCTCCCGACCTCAACGGCGAGGTTGACAATGAGCAGTTCTTC. This codes for CSAPDLNGEVDNEQFF.

The gene calls are TRBV7-2 and TRBJ2-3, with 11 bases matching TRBD2. Germline values: CDR1 SGHTA, CDR2 FQGNSA. The CDR3 is 16 amino acids. The V and J ends lost 2 bases and 2 bases, in that order; junction bases with no gene match: 3. The CDR3 DNA follows: TGTGCCAGCAGCTTAAAACTAGCGGGGGCCACAGATACGCAGTATTTT. Its translation is CASSLKLAGATDTQYF.

This clonotype was detected ten times or more. The chain employs TRBV5-6 and TRBJ2-7; a weak D match, TRBD1 (5 bases). This CDR3 is built from 13 residues. Per the germline V gene, CDR1 is SGHDT and CDR2 is YYEEEE. Trimming took off 1 base at V and 3 bases at J, with 8 bases between the two ends. The CDR3, as DNA: TGTGCCAGCAGCTTGAACAGGTACTACGAGCAGTACTTC. This translates into CASSLNRYYEQYF.

This clonotype was seen only a few times. This chain joins TRBV28 and TRBJ1-5; perhaps TRBD1 as D (6 bases). The CDR3 is 14 residues long. With 6 bases removed from V and 6 bases from J, the gap between germline ends came to 15 bases. The V gene's germline CDR1 is MDHEN and CDR2 SYDVKM. CDR3 amino acids: CASRSGTTGQPQHF. Here the CDR3 DNA reads TGTGCCAGCAGGTCCGGGACAACCGGTCAGCCCCAGCATTTT.

This clonotype has ten or more counts. The rearrangement uses TRBV20-1 and TRBJ2-7; no clear D gene. This CDR3 is built from 11 residues. V dropped 5 bases and J dropped 3 bases, with 8 bases sitting between them. Germline V gene sequence: CDR1 DFQATT, CDR2 SNEGSKA (reference sequence). CDR3 nucleotides: TGCAGTGCTGTGGGCGGCTACGAGCAGTACGTC. It is translated as CSAVGGYEQYV.